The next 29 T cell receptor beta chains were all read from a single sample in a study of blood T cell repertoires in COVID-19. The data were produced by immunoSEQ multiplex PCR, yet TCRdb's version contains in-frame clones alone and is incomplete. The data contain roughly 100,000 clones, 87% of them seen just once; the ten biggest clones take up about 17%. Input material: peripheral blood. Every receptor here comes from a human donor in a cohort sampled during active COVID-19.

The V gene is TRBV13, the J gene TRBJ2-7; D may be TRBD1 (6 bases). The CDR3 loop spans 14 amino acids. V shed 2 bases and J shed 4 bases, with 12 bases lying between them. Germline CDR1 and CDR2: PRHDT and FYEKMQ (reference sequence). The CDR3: CASSLLGATYEQYF. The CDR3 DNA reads TGTGCCAGCAGCTTATTGGGGGCCACGTACGAGCAGTACTTC.

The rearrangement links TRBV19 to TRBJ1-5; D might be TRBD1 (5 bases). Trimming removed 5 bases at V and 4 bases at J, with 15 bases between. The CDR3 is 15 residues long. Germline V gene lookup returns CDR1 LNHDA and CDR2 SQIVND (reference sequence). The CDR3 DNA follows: TGTGCCAGTAGTCTGGGGACGGGGGAAAATCAGCCCCAGCATTTT. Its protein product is CASSLGTGENQPQHF.

CDR3 amino acids: CASSPRGTAGYTF. CDR3 DNA: TGTGCCAGCTCCCCCCGGGGGACAGCGGGCTACACCTTC. The rearrangement links TRBV18 to TRBJ1-2; 7 positions match TRBD1. The germline V gene encodes CDR1 KGHSH and CDR2 LQKENI. V was pared by 6 bases and J by 8 bases, with 9 bases of the junction left unmatched. The CDR3 extends over 13 amino acids.

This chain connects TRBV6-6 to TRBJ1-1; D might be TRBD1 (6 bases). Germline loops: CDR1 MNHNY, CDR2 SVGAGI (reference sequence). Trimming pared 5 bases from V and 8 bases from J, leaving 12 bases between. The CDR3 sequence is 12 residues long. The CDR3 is CASSRGGREAFF. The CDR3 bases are TGTGCCAGCAGTAGGGGGGGCAGGGAAGCTTTCTTT.

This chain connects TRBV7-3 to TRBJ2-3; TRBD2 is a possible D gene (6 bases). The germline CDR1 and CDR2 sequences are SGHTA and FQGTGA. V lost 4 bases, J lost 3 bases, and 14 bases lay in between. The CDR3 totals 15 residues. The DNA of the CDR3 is TGTGCCAGCAGCTCGACTAGTGTTGGGACAGATACGCAGTATTTT. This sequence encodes CASSSTSVGTDTQYF.

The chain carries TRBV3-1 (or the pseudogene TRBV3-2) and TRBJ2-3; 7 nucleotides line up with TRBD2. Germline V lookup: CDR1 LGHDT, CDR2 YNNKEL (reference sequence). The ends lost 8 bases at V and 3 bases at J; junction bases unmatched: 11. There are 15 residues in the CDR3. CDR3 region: CASSSSGGGTDTQYF. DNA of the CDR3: TGTGCCAGCTCGTCATCGGGGGGTGGAACAGATACGCAGTATTTT.

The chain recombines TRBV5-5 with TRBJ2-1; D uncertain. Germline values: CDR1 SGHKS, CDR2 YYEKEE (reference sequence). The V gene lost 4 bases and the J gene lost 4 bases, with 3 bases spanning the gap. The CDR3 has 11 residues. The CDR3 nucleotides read TGTGCCAGCAGCGAGTACAATGAGCAGTTCTTC. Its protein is CASSEYNEQFF.

The CDR3 loop reads CASSQGTGRYQPQHF. In nucleotides, the CDR3 is TGTGCCAGCAGCCAAGGGACAGGGAGATACCAGCCCCAGCATTTT. The chain employs TRBV3-1 (or the pseudogene TRBV3-2) and TRBJ1-5; 8 positions agree with TRBD1. This CDR3 is built from 15 residues. Trimming took 1 base from V and 7 from J; bases not matched to a gene: 6. Germline loops: CDR1 LGHDT, CDR2 YNNKEL (reference sequence).

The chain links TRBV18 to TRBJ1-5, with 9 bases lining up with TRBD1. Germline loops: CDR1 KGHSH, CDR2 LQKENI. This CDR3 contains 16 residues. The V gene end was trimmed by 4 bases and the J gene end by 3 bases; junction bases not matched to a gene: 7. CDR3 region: CASSRLQGAVNQPQHF. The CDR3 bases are TGTGCCAGCTCACGCCTACAGGGGGCCGTCAATCAGCCCCAGCATTTT.

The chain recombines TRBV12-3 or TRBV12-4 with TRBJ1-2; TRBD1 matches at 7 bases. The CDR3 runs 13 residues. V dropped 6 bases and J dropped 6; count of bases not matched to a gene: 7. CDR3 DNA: TGTGCCAGCAGAGGACAGGACCTTGATGGCTACACCTTC. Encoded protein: CASRGQDLDGYTF.

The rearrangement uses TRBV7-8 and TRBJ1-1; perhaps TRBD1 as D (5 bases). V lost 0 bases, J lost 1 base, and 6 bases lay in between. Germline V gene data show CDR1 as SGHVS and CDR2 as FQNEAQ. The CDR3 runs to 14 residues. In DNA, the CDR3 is TGTGCCAGCAGCTTAGCGCAGGGGAACACTGAAGCTTTCTTT. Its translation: CASSLAQGNTEAFF.

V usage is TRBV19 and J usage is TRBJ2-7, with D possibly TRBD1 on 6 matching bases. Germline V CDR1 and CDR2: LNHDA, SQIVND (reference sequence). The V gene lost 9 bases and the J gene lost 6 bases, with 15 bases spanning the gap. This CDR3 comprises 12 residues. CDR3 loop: CASRGQFSEQYF. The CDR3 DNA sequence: TGTGCCAGCCGCGGACAGTTCAGCGAGCAGTACTTC.

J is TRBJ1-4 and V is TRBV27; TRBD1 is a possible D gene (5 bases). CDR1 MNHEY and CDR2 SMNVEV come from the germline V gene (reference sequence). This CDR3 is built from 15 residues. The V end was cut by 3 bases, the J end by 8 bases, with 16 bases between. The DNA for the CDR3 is TGTGCCAGCAGTTTCCCAGCAAGGGGCTCCGAAAAACTGTTTTTT. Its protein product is CASSFPARGSEKLFF.

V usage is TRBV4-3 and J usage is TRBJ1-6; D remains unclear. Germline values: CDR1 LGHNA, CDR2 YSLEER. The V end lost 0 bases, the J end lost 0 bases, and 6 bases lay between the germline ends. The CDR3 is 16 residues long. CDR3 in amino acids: CASSQDPSSYNSPLHF. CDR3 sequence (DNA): TGCGCCAGCAGCCAAGATCCGAGCTCCTATAATTCACCCCTCCACTTT.

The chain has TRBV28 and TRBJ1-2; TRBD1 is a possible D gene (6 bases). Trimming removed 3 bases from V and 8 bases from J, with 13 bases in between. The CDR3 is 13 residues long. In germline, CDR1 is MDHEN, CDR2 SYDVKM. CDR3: CASSLAGAQGYTF. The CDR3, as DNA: TGTGCCAGCAGTTTGGCGGGGGCGCAAGGCTACACCTTC.

This CDR3 reads CASTSWGGLTDTQYF. As DNA, the CDR3 is TGCGCCAGCACCAGCTGGGGGGGCCTCACAGATACGCAGTATTTT. The chain joins TRBV5-1 to TRBJ2-3, with D possibly TRBD2 on 7 matching bases. V lost 6 bases and J lost 2, with 16 bases in between. The V gene's germline CDR1 is SGHRS and CDR2 YFSETQ. The CDR3 sequence is 15 residues long. Using reference TRBV5-1 and TRBJ2-3 for the parts outside the CDR3, the full variable domain is KAGVTQTPRYLIKTRGQQVTLSCSPISGHRSVSWYQQTPGQGLQFLFEYFSETQRNKGNFPGRFSGRQFSNSRSEMNVSTLELGDSALYLCASTSWGGLTDTQYFGPGTRLTVL.

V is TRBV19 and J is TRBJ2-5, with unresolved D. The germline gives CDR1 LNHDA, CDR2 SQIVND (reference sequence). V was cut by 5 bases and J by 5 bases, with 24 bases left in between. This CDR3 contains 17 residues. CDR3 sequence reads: CASSDPRSALVLETQYF. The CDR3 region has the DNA TGTGCCAGTAGTGACCCTAGATCAGCCTTAGTGTTGGAGACCCAGTACTTC.

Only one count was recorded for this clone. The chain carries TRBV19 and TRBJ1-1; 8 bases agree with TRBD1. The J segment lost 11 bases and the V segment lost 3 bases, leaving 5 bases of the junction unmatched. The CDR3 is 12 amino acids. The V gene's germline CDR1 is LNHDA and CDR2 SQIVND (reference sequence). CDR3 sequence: CASSIVTGAAFF. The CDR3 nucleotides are TGTGCCAGTAGTATTGTGACAGGGGCGGCTTTCTTT.

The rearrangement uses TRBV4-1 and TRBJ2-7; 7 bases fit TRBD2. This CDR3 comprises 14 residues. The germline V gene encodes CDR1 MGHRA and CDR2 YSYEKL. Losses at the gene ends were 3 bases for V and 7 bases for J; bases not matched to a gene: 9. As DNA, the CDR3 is TGCGCCAGCAGCCAGGAGGGCAGGCGGGGGGAGCAGTACTTC. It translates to CASSQEGRRGEQYF.

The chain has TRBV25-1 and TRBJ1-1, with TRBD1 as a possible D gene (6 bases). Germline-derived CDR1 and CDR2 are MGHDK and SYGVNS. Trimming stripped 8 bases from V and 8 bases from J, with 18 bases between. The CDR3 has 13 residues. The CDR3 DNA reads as TGTGCCAGCTCCCCGGGCCTGACAGGCGAAGCTTTCTTT. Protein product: CASSPGLTGEAFF.

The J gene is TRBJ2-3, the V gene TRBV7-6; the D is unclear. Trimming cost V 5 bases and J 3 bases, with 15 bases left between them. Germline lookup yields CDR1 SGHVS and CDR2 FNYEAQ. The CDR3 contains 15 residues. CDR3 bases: TGTGCCAGCAGCCCCGGAGAGGCCTCAACAGATACGCAGTATTTT. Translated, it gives CASSPGEASTDTQYF.

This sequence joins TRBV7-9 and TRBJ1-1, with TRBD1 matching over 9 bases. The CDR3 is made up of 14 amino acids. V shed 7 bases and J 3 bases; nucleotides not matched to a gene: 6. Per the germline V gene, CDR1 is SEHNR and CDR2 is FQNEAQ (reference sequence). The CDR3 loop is CASNSGQGYTEAFF. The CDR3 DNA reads TGTGCCAGCAACTCCGGACAGGGGTACACTGAAGCTTTCTTT.

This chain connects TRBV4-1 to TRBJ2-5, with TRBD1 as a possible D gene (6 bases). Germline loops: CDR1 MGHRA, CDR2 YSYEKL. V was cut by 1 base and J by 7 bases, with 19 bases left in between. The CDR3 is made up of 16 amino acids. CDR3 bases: TGCGCCAGCAGCCAAGTCCAGGGGCCCCGTTTCGCGACCCAGTACTTC. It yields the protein CASSQVQGPRFATQYF.

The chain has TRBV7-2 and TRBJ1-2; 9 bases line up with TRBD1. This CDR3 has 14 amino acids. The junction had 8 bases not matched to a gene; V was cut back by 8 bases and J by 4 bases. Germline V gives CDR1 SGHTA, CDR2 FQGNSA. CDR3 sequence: CASSKQGASYGYTF. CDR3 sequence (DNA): TGTGCCAGCTCAAAACAGGGGGCAAGCTATGGCTACACCTTC.

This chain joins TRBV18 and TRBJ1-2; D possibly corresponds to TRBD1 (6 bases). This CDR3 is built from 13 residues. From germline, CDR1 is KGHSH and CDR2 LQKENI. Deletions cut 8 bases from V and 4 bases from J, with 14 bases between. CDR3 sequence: CASATGLGYGYTF. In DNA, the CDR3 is TGTGCCAGCGCCACAGGGCTGGGCTATGGCTACACCTTC.

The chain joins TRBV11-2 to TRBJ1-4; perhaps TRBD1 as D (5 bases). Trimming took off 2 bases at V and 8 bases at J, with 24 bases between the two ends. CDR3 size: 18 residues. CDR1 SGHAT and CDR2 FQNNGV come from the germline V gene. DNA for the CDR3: TGTGCCAGCAGCTTACGCCGAGACGGGGGGATCCGGGGAGAAAAACTGTTTTTT. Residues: CASSLRRDGGIRGEKLFF.

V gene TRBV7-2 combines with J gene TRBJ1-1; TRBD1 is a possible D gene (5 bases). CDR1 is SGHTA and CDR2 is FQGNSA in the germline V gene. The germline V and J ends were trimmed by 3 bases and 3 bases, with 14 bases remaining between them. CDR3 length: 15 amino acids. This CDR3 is CASSLGGRGDTEAFF. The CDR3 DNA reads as TGTGCCAGCAGCTTGGGGGGACGGGGGGACACTGAAGCTTTCTTT.

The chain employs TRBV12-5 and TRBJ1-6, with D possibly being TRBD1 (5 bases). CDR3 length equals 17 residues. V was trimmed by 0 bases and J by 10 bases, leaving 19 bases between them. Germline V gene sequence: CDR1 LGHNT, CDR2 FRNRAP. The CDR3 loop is CASGLVLGAETHSPLHF. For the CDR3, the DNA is TGTGCTAGTGGTTTGGTTTTAGGGGCCGAAACCCACTCACCCCTCCACTTT.

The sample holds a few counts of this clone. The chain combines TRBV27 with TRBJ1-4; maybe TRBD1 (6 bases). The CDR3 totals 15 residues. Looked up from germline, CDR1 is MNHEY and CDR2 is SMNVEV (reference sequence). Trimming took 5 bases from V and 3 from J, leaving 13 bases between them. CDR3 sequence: CASSLQGTANEKLFF. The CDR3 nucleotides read TGTGCCAGCAGTCTACAGGGTACGGCTAATGAAAAACTGTTTTTT.